This TCR beta chain is from a study of blood T cell repertoires in COVID-19. V was clipped by 4 bases and J by 0 bases, with 7 bases between them. This CDR3 has 15 residues. Germline CDR1 and CDR2: SGHTA and FQGNSA. Per the original data handling: By means of reference gene primer amplification, nucleated cell counts were estimated. Profiled with immunoSEQ multiplex PCR; TCRdb holds only in-frame clones, not every one. V and J calls plus clone size are reproduced from that table; the DNA served to infer D and trimming. Counted here are 450,000 to 600,000 clones, around 90% occurring once; the ten biggest clones make up 0.7%. Adults between roughly 18 and 89 years of age took part from 24 US areas. Participants' reported clinical history set cohort assignment. The study counted Cohort 3 donors as recovered given two negative PCRs, clearance, or symptom resolution.

The sequenced material came from PBMCs or T cells enriched from blood (not recorded which). This TCR was sampled from a woman aged 18 to 35 who had recovered from COVID-19. The chain combines TRBV7-2 with TRBJ1-6; D uncertain. CDR3 in amino acids: CASSSGYSYNSPLHF. The CDR3 DNA is TGTGCCAGCAGCTCGGGGTACTCCTATAATTCACCCCTCCACTTT. Full variable domain (rest looked up from reference TRBV7-2 and TRBJ1-6): GAGVSQSPSNKVTEKGKDVELRCDPISGHTALYWYRQSLGQGLEFLIYFQGNSAPDKSGLPSDRFSAERTGGSVSTLTIQRTQQEDSAVYLCASSSGYSYNSPLHFGNGTRLTVT.